The rows below give T cell receptor beta chains drawn from one sample of a study of cytomegalovirus exposure and HLA in healthy donors. Produced via immunoSEQ multiplex PCR; TCRdb's table is partial and in-frame only. The table has around 170,000 clones, around 80% seen once. Sequenced material: PBMCs. The receptors derive from a woman aged 45-60 years in good health and CMV-seropositive. The CDR3 runs from the conserved cysteine through the conserved F or W. D genes are given only for firm matches. Rows may omit the clone size; those that give it use once, few, many or a size class.

.,TRBD2,TRBV30,TRBJ2-1,TGTGCCTGGAGTAAAGGACTAGCGTACAATGAGCAGTTCTTC,CAWSKGLAYNEQFF
.,TRBD1,TRBV4-2,TRBJ2-5,TGTGCCAGCAGCCAAGATGGGACAGTCCAAGAGACCCAGTACTTC,CASSQDGTVQETQYF
.,TRBD2,TRBV28,TRBJ2-7,TGTGCCACACTCCTCCCCAGCGGGAACTACGAGCAGTACTTC,CATLLPSGNYEQYF
few,.,TRBV30,TRBJ1-5,TGTGCCTGGGGTCCTAGGCAGGGTCTCGGACAGCCCCAGCATTTT,CAWGPRQGLGQPQHF
few,.,TRBV4-2,TRBJ1-2,TGTGCCAGCAGCCCCGGGGGAGGACGGAGAAACTATGGCTACACCTTC,CASSPGGGRRNYGYTF
.,.,TRBV6-1,TRBJ2-7,TGTGCCAGCAGGACAGTTCCATTTCCAGGCTACGAGCAGTACTTC,CASRTVPFPGYEQYF
.,TRBD1,TRBV28,TRBJ2-7,TGTGCCAGCAGTTTTTGGGACAGGGCTTTCGAGCAGTACTTC,CASSFWDRAFEQYF
.,TRBD2,TRBV11-2,TRBJ2-4,TGTGCCAGCAGCCCGTTTAGCGGGGGGCCTGACATTCAGTACTTC,CASSPFSGGPDIQYF
.,TRBD1,TRBV30,TRBJ1-1,TGTGCCTGGCTCCCCGGGACAGAGCTCGCAGCTTTCTTT,CAWLPGTELAAFF
.,TRBD1,TRBV5-1,TRBJ1-3,TGCGCCAGCAGCAAGGGACAGTTTGACTCTGGAAACACCATATATTTT,CASSKGQFDSGNTIYF
.,TRBD2,TRBV28,TRBJ2-7,TGTGCCAGCAGTCCCAATCTAGCGGCCTACGAGCAGTACTTC,CASSPNLAAYEQYF
few,.,TRBV19,TRBJ2-2,TGTGCCAGTAGTTCTCGGGTTTCCTTAAACGGCGGGGAGCTGTTTTTT,CASSSRVSLNGGELFF
.,.,TRBV7-8,TRBJ1-3,TGTGCCAGCAGCTTATCTTCGGAGGGAAACACCATATATTTT,CASSLSSEGNTIYF
.,TRBD1,TRBV29-1,TRBJ2-2,TGCAGCGTTGAAGGGCCAGGGGGCGTCACCGGGGAGCTGTTTTTT,CSVEGPGGVTGELFF
few,.,TRBV28,TRBJ2-7,TGTGCCAGCAGTTTGTATAGCGGACCCTACGAGCAGTACTTC,CASSLYSGPYEQYF
once,TRBD2,TRBV5-1,TRBJ2-5,TGCGCCAGCAGCCGGACTAGGCAAGAGACCCAGTACTTC,CASSRTRQETQYF
.,TRBD2,TRBV30,TRBJ2-7,TGTGCCTGGACTCCGGGACTAGGTGCCTACGAGCAGTACTTC,CAWTPGLGAYEQYF
.,TRBD1,TRBV9,TRBJ2-2,TGTGCCAGCAGCGTATTGGGACAGGGGGCGAGCACCGGGGAGCTGTTTTTT,CASSVLGQGASTGELFF
.,TRBD2,TRBV2,TRBJ2-3,TGTGCCAGCAGTGAAGAGCCAGCGGGGGGGCCCGGAGATACGCAGTATTTT,CASSEEPAGGPGDTQYF
.,TRBD1,TRBV2,TRBJ1-5,TGTGCCAGCAGTGAAGGAACAGGGGGGGATCAGGCCCAGCATTTT,CASSEGTGGDQAQHF
.,.,TRBV7-2,TRBJ2-4,TGTGCCAGCAGCCTCTCAGGGGCGGGCAAAAACATTCAGTACTTC,CASSLSGAGKNIQYF
.,.,TRBV7-7,TRBJ2-5,TGTGCTAGCAGCACTGGGCCCCGAGAGACCCAGTACTTC,CASSTGPRETQYF
.,TRBD1,TRBV11-2,TRBJ2-1,TGTGCCAGCAGCTTAGATGGCAGGGGGAATGAGCAGTTCTTC,CASSLDGRGNEQFF
.,TRBD1,TRBV5-1,TRBJ1-2,TGCGCCAGCAGCTGGCCGACGACAGGGGATTTCTATGGCTACACCTTC,CASSWPTTGDFYGYTF
.,.,TRBV5-1,TRBJ2-3,TGCGCCAGCAGCTTGGGTCCGGTGGGGACTTATACGCAGTATTTT,CASSLGPVGTYTQYF
once,.,TRBV4-1,TRBJ2-3,TGCGCCAGCAGCCAGGGGACACTGAGAGATACGCAGTATTTT,CASSQGTLRDTQYF
few,.,TRBV10-3,TRBJ2-3,TGTGCCATCAGTGAGCCTGGCCGCACAGATACGCAGTATTTT,CAISEPGRTDTQYF
.,.,TRBV29-1,TRBJ2-2,TGCAGCGTTTCGGGGAGCTTGGCCACCGGGGAGCTGTTTTTT,CSVSGSLATGELFF
.,TRBD2,TRBV27,TRBJ2-2,TGTGCCAGCAGTTTTGAGGCGCTAGCGGGAGGCACCGGGGAGCTGTTTTTT,CASSFEALAGGTGELFF
.,.,TRBV4-3,TRBJ2-2,TGCGCCAGCAGCCTACTGTCGAACACCGGGGAGCTGTTTTTT,CASSLLSNTGELFF
.,TRBD2,TRBV28,TRBJ2-2,TGTGCCAGCAGTTGGGGGGGAATCGGCGGGGAGCTGTTTTTT,CASSWGGIGGELFF
.,TRBD2,TRBV7-8,TRBJ2-5,TGTGCCAGCAGCTTAGGAGGTGGCGGGAGGACAGAGACCCAGTACTTC,CASSLGGGGRTETQYF
.,TRBD2,TRBV2,TRBJ2-7,TGTGCCAGCCTCCCGGGGCTAGCGGGGTACGAGCAGTACTTC,CASLPGLAGYEQYF
.,TRBD1,TRBV4-3,TRBJ2-3,TGCGCCAGCAGCCAAGTGACAGGGCCGTTAGATACGCAGTATTTT,CASSQVTGPLDTQYF
once,TRBD1,TRBV5-1,TRBJ2-3,TGCGCCAGCAGCTTCGGGACAGGCACAGATACGCAGTATTTT,CASSFGTGTDTQYF
.,.,TRBV7-7,TRBJ1-3,TGTGCTAGCGTAAGGGGCACTGGAAACACCATATATTTT,CASVRGTGNTIYF
.,.,TRBV9,TRBJ1-1,TGTGCCAGCAGCGTAGAGGCCTCCGCACGAGGGAACACTGAAGCTTTCTTT,CASSVEASARGNTEAFF
.,.,TRBV7-9,TRBJ2-1,TGTGCCAGCAGCTTAGCAAGCGTCTACAATGAGCAGTTCTTC,CASSLASVYNEQFF
few,.,TRBV5-6,TRBJ1-1,TGTGCCAGCAGACGGTCGGGTAGCACTGAAGCTTTCTTT,CASRRSGSTEAFF
.,.,TRBV15,TRBJ1-1,TGTGCCACAGCGACAGAACTGGGGACTGAAGCTTTCTTT,CATATELGTEAFF
.,TRBD1,TRBV7-8,TRBJ1-1,TGTGCCAGCAGCGAAAGACAGGGGAGCGGGGATATGAACACTGAAGCTTTCTTT,CASSERQGSGDMNTEAFF
few,.,TRBV5-6,TRBJ2-7,TGTGCCAGCAGCTCAGGATCCAGCTCCAAGCAGTACTTC,CASSSGSSSKQYF
.,.,TRBV5-1,TRBJ2-2,TGCGCCAGCAGTACAGATAACACCGGGGAGCTGTTTTTT,CASSTDNTGELFF
.,.,TRBV18,TRBJ2-7,TGTGCCAGCTCACCATCTCAGGGATTTCTTTACTACGAGCAGTACTTC,CASSPSQGFLYYEQYF
.,TRBD1,TRBV19,TRBJ1-5,TGTGCCAGTAGTCTGACAGGGGTAAGCAATCAGCCCCAGCATTTT,CASSLTGVSNQPQHF
.,TRBD2,TRBV7-2,TRBJ2-5,TGTGCCAGCAGCTTAGGGGCGACTAGCGGGGCCGAGAGAGAGACCCAGTACTTC,CASSLGATSGAERETQYF
.,.,TRBV7-2,TRBJ1-1,TGTGCCAGCAGTGCTGGCAGGGGCACTGAAGCTTTCTTT,CASSAGRGTEAFF
.,.,TRBV5-1,TRBJ2-3,TGCGCCAGCAGCTGGTCGGACTACAGCACAGATACGCAGTATTTT,CASSWSDYSTDTQYF
.,.,TRBV28,TRBJ2-4,TGTGCCAGCAGTCCCACTCCGTCCCGAAACATTCAGTACTTC,CASSPTPSRNIQYF
.,.,TRBV4-1,TRBJ2-7,TGCGCCAGCAGCCAGGGCATCTCCTACGAGCAGTACTTC,CASSQGISYEQYF
.,.,TRBV21-1,TRBJ1-6,TGTGCCAGCAGCAAAGAGGGGAGGAGGGGGCGCGCACCCCTCCACTTT,CASSKEGRRGRAPLHF
once,.,TRBV5-1,TRBJ2-6,TGCGCCAGCAGCTTCACAGACTCTGGGGCCAACGTCCTGACTTTC,CASSFTDSGANVLTF
.,.,TRBV11-3,TRBJ2-3,TGTGCCAGCAGCCACGCACTGGGCGCTGACACAGATACGCAGTATTTT,CASSHALGADTDTQYF
.,.,TRBV11-2,TRBJ1-3,TGTGCCAGCAGCCCCGACCGGCAGGGCACCATATATTTT,CASSPDRQGTIYF
.,TRBD2,TRBV7-2,TRBJ2-3,TGTGCCAGCAGCCCGAGGACTAGCGGTGCAGATACGCAGTATTTT,CASSPRTSGADTQYF
.,.,TRBV15,TRBJ2-5,TGTGCCACCAGCAGAGGGCTAGCGCAGGAGACCCAGTACTTC,CATSRGLAQETQYF
.,.,TRBV11-2,TRBJ1-2,TGTGCCAGCAGCTTACGCAGGTCTTCTAATGGCTACACCTTC,CASSLRRSSNGYTF